This TCR beta chain was recovered during a study of post-analysis software for immune sequencing data. Study overall: Relapsing-remitting, secondary progressive and progressive-relapsing courses of multiple sclerosis were included. Study-level findings and limits: A few TRBV segments (TRBV5-6, TRBV5-1 and TRBV20-1 among them) occurred more frequently in patients than in controls. The study found significantly lower normalized Chao1 diversity in multiple sclerosis patients than in controls.

Unique molecular identifiers tagged the TCR beta cDNA libraries. Around 500,000 cDNA molecules were obtained per 1 to 10 million input T cells. TCRdb called the PCR reads again in MiXCR, with one record for every CDR3 protein. This table has about 680,000 distinct CDR3 sequences, approximately 60% appearing once. Trimming removed 0 bases from V and 8 bases from J; junction bases left unmatched: 12. This CDR3 spans 16 amino acids. Germline V gene lookup returns CDR1 DFQATT and CDR2 SNEGSKA (reference sequence). Note on this clonotype: Its antigen remains unknown.

The TCR originated in a girl aged 2-9 years with multiple sclerosis. This chain joins TRBV20-1 and TRBJ2-1, with 8 bases identical to TRBD2. The material sequenced was blood. This CDR3 reads CSARDPPSGSGDEQFF. In DNA, the CDR3 is TGCAGTGCTAGAGACCCCCCTAGCGGGTCCGGGGATGAGCAGTTCTTC.